What follows are 23 T cell receptor beta chains derived from one specimen sequenced in a study of Graves' ophthalmopathy and Graves' hyperthyroidism (dated by TCRdb to about 2018). The sequencer listed for this sample is Illumina HiSeq 2000. For repertoire sequencing, TCR beta CDR3 regions were amplified from RNA transcripts. The first round was an RT-PCR using HTBI primers with the Qiagen OneStep RT-PCR kit, and this first round was followed by a second-round multiplex PCR, then size selection and purification. TCRdb trimmed public reads at Q25 via fastp, called clones via MiXCR and kept in-frame beta chains. Rows are combined by CDR3 protein, so each entry shows the most common genes and DNA. The sample table records hundreds of thousands of distinct CDR3 sequences; over 20% of these occur just once. The ten largest clonotypes hold approximately 6.5% of the sample. The specimen sequenced was peripheral blood. These receptors originate from a woman aged 18-29 years with stable Graves' hyperthyroidism. Some clones in this sample may be carry-over from other donors' samples. Donor details come from another sample of the same person, matched by shared clones.

In DNA, the CDR3 is TGTGCCATCAGTGCAAGGTCGGCTGGGGCCAACGTCCTGACTTTC. Its protein product is CAISARSAGANVLTF. V is TRBV10-3 and J is TRBJ2-6; no clear D gene. The CDR3 extends over 15 amino acids. Looked up from germline, CDR1 is ENHRY and CDR2 is SYGVKD. The V gene lost 4 bases and the J gene lost 2 bases, with 9 bases spanning the gap.

This clonotype was counted between two and nine times. The chain carries TRBV12-3 or TRBV12-4 and TRBJ2-7, with D hard to call. Deletions cut 10 bases from V and 6 bases from J, with 19 bases between. There are 13 residues in the CDR3. For the CDR3, the DNA is TGTGCCACGAAGGAGTTCGCCGGCGGCGAGCAGTACTTC. Its protein is CATKEFAGGEQYF.

CDR3 sequence (DNA): TGTGCCAGCAGTTACGGGACAGGGGCGCACGAGCAGTACTTC. The encoded protein is CASSYGTGAHEQYF. The chain uses TRBV28 and TRBJ2-7; 10 positions agree with TRBD1. The CDR3 spans 14 residues. After removal of 4 bases from V and 5 bases from J, the junction contained 5 bases not matched to a gene. CDR1 and CDR2 (germline): MDHEN, SYDVKM.

The table lists this clonotype with many counts. The rearrangement joins TRBV5-1 to TRBJ1-1, with 7 positions matching TRBD1. Germline CDR1 is SGHRS and CDR2 is YFSETQ. This CDR3 is built from 14 residues. V lost 9 bases and J lost 5; bases outside the gene matches: 13. The CDR3 region is CATQGGDVTTEAFF. The CDR3 nucleotides read TGCGCCACGCAGGGGGGGGACGTGACGACTGAAGCTTTCTTT.

J is TRBJ2-5 and V is TRBV12-3 or TRBV12-4, with 7 bases that match TRBD2. Trimming took 6 bases from V and 3 from J; bases not matched to a gene: 4. The CDR3 is 13 residues long. The CDR3 is CASRPSGKETQYF. In DNA form, the CDR3 reads TGTGCCAGCAGACCTAGCGGCAAAGAGACCCAGTACTTC.

The chain employs TRBV28 and TRBJ1-5; no firm D call. The CDR3 has 16 residues. The germline V and J ends were trimmed by 1 base and 4 bases, with 14 bases remaining between them. CDR1 is MDHEN, CDR2 SYDVKM, per germline. The DNA for the CDR3 is TGTGCCAGCAGTTTATTGGAGGGAGGAATGAATCAGCCCCAGCATTTT. Translating it yields CASSLLEGGMNQPQHF. The entire variable domain, with the rest obtained from reference TRBV28 and TRBJ1-5, is as follows: DVKVTQSSRYLVKRTGEKVFLECVQDMDHENMFWYRQDPGLGLRLIYFSYDVKMKEKGDIPEGYSVSREKKERFSLILESASTNQTSMYLCASSLLEGGMNQPQHFGDGTRLSIL.

This clonotype was seen ten or more times. This chain joins TRBV20-1 and TRBJ1-2; 8 bases agree with TRBD1. Germline CDR1 is DFQATT and CDR2 is SNEGSKA (reference sequence). The CDR3 is 14 residues long. The V segment lost 1 base and the J segment 7 bases; nucleotides outside the gene matches: 8. In DNA, the CDR3 is TGCAGTGCTAGAGCGACAGGGGTAGTGCGTGGCTACACCTTC. Residues: CSARATGVVRGYTF.

This rearrangement joins TRBV6-2 or TRBV6-3 to TRBJ1-6; the D is unclear. CDR1 and CDR2 from the germline V gene are MNHEY and SVGEGT. The germline V and J ends were trimmed by 7 bases and 5 bases, with 15 bases remaining between them. There are 15 residues in the CDR3. In nucleotides, the CDR3 is TGTGCCAGCACCATGAGGCCAATGGATAATTCACCCCTCCACTTT. Amino acids: CASTMRPMDNSPLHF.

The table lists this clonotype with many counts. The V call is TRBV12-3 or TRBV12-4, the J call TRBJ1-5; the D gene is possibly TRBD1 (5 bases). The CDR3 covers 15 residues. The V and J ends lost 6 bases and 11 bases respectively, with 23 bases between them. The CDR3 loop is CASSPPAGHFRAQHF. CDR3 coding DNA: TGTGCCAGCAGCCCACCGGCAGGGCACTTCCGGGCCCAGCATTTT.

The chain links TRBV6-1 to TRBJ1-2; D remains ambiguous. Looked up from germline, CDR1 is MNHNS and CDR2 is SASEGT. V lost 7 bases and J 5 bases, leaving 8 bases between the germline ends. The CDR3 sequence is 11 residues long. Here the CDR3 reads CASKTSYGYTF. CDR3 coding DNA: TGTGCCAGCAAAACATCTTATGGCTACACCTTC.

This clonotype has ten or more counts. The chain combines TRBV4-1 with TRBJ2-5; either TRBD1 or TRBD2 may fit D (6 bases each). Germline V gene data show CDR1 as MGHRA and CDR2 as YSYEKL. The CDR3 loop spans 15 amino acids. V lost 1 base and J 0 bases, leaving 9 bases between the germline ends. CDR3 loop: CASSQGRGYQETQYF. CDR3 sequence (DNA): TGCGCCAGCAGCCAAGGGAGGGGGTACCAAGAGACCCAGTACTTC.

This clonotype was counted only a few times. This chain connects TRBV18 to TRBJ2-2, with D hard to call. Germline-derived CDR1 and CDR2 are KGHSH and LQKENI. The V gene lost 0 bases and the J gene lost 6 bases, with 8 bases spanning the gap. This CDR3 region has 14 residues. The CDR3 loop is CASSPPSGPGELFF. CDR3 in DNA: TGTGCCAGCTCACCACCGAGTGGCCCCGGGGAGCTGTTTTTT. The full variable domain, in which reference TRBV18 and TRBJ2-2 provide the parts outside the CDR3, is NAGVMQNPRHLVRRRGQEARLRCSPMKGHSHVYWYRQLPEEGLKFMVYLQKENIIDESGMPKERFSAEFPKEGPSILRIQQVVRGDSAAYFCASSPPSGPGELFFGEGSRLTVL.

This clonotype was seen ten or more times. The V call is TRBV11-1, the J call TRBJ2-7; 7 nucleotides agree with TRBD2. Per the germline V gene, CDR1 is SGHAT and CDR2 is FQDESV (reference sequence). This CDR3 is built from 14 residues. Trimming at V came to 5 bases and at J to 6 bases, leaving 10 bases not matched to a gene. CDR3 sequence: CASSPQEGGLEQYF. CDR3 in DNA: TGTGCCAGCAGCCCCCAGGAGGGAGGGCTCGAGCAGTACTTC.

There are a few counts of this clonotype. The V gene is TRBV18, the J gene TRBJ2-7, with D uncertain. V was cut by 0 bases and J by 7 bases, with 16 bases left in between. The CDR3 loop spans 15 amino acids. Germline V CDR1 and CDR2: KGHSH, LQKENI. The CDR3 spells CASSPPEKVLGEQYF. Here the CDR3 DNA reads TGTGCCAGCTCACCACCAGAAAAGGTCCTGGGGGAGCAGTACTTC.

This clonotype was found many times. The chain links TRBV6-2 or TRBV6-3 to TRBJ2-7; no reliable D call. The CDR3 extends over 13 amino acids. Trimming pared 10 bases from V and 3 bases from J, leaving 16 bases between. The germline V gene encodes CDR1 MNHEY and CDR2 SVGEGT. CDR3 loop: CATRQGPFYEQYF. CDR3 bases: TGTGCCACCCGACAAGGCCCCTTCTACGAGCAGTACTTC.

This clonotype was seen repeatedly, ten times or more. The chain joins TRBV19 to TRBJ2-7; 11 bases map to TRBD1. The CDR3 totals 14 residues. V lost 8 bases, J lost 0 bases, and 3 bases stayed unmatched. CDR1 LNHDA and CDR2 SQIVND come from the germline V gene (reference sequence). The CDR3 DNA reads as TGTGCCAGTCGGGACAGGGGGAACTCCTACGAGCAGTACTTC. Its translation: CASRDRGNSYEQYF.

The chain's CDR3 is CASSEARRVSVHTEAFF. CDR3 nucleotide sequence: TGTGCCAGCAGTGAAGCAAGGAGGGTTAGTGTTCACACTGAAGCTTTCTTT. The gene calls are TRBV6-1 and TRBJ1-1; unclear D gene. Trimming pared 0 bases from V and 3 bases from J, leaving 17 bases between. CDR3 size: 17 residues. Per germline, CDR1 MNHNS and CDR2 SASEGT.

This clonotype was counted many times. The chain recombines TRBV20-1 with TRBJ2-7; D call uncertain. Germline-derived CDR1 and CDR2 are DFQATT and SNEGSKA (reference sequence). This CDR3 is 15 amino acids long. V was shortened by 3 bases and J by 1 base, with 16 bases between the two germline ends. CDR3: CSASKSSSGSYEQYF. In nucleotides, the CDR3 is TGCAGTGCTAGTAAGTCTTCTAGTGGTTCCTACGAGCAGTACTTC.

This clonotype was detected many times. The chain combines TRBV20-1 with TRBJ2-7; the match to TRBD1 covers 7 bases. The CDR3 totals 13 residues. Trimming removed 2 bases from V and 4 bases from J; junction bases left unmatched: 5. Germline V gene lookup returns CDR1 DFQATT and CDR2 SNEGSKA (reference sequence). The CDR3 region is CSARRGTAYEQYF. In DNA form, the CDR3 reads TGCAGTGCTAGACGTGGGACAGCATACGAGCAGTACTTC.

This clonotype was seen repeatedly, ten times or more. The rearrangement joins TRBV12-3 or TRBV12-4 to TRBJ2-2, with D uncertain. Trimming left V 7 bases short and J 6 bases short, with 15 bases between. The CDR3 runs 14 residues. The CDR3 nucleotides are TGTGCCAGCACCTCAGCGTGGTGGTCCGGGGAGCTGTTTTTT. This encodes CASTSAWWSGELFF.

This clonotype showed up many times. The chain's CDR3 is CAISARDSEQYF. The CDR3 DNA is TGTGCCATCAGTGCCCGGGATTCCGAGCAGTACTTC. This sequence joins TRBV10-3 and TRBJ2-7; D is possibly TRBD2 (5 bases). With 4 bases removed from V and 6 bases from J, the gap between germline ends came to 10 bases. The germline V gene has CDR1 ENHRY and CDR2 SYGVKD. The CDR3 loop spans 12 amino acids.

This clonotype occurred a few times. The gene calls are TRBV7-9 and TRBJ1-1; D gene uncertain. Germline CDR1 is SEHNR and CDR2 is FQNEAQ (reference sequence). The CDR3 totals 14 residues. With 3 bases removed from V and 1 base from J, the gap between germline ends came to 9 bases. This CDR3 is CASSLESPNTEAFF. The CDR3 coding sequence is TGTGCCAGCAGCTTGGAATCCCCGAACACTGAAGCTTTCTTT. Drawing the rest from reference TRBV7-9 and TRBJ1-1, the complete variable domain is DTGVSQNPRHKITKRGQNVTFRCDPISEHNRLYWYRQTLGQGPEFLTYFQNEAQLEKSRLLSDRFSAERPKGSFSTLEIQRTEQGDSAMYLCASSLESPNTEAFFGQGTRLTVV.

This clonotype has a count of ten or more. The chain carries TRBV12-3 or TRBV12-4 and TRBJ1-2, with D unclear. V lost 3 bases and J lost 0, with 11 bases in between. The CDR3 runs to 15 residues. CDR3 sequence: CASSFGWGTNYGYTF. Written as DNA, the CDR3 is TGTGCCAGCAGTTTCGGTTGGGGAACTAACTATGGCTACACCTTC.